The 8 T cell receptor beta chains presented below share a single source sample, sequenced in a study of response to subunit inactivated influenza vaccine. TCRdb reprocessed the RT-PCR reads with MiXCR, giving one entry per CDR3 protein. Of hundreds of thousands of distinct CDR3 sequences listed, approximately 17% are singletons. The input for sequencing was PBMCs from blood, taken roughly 5 days after vaccination. The receptors here all came from a man aged 45-65 years who received an inactivated influenza vaccine.

The rearrangement joins TRBV6-1 to TRBJ1-5, with D hard to call. Trimming pared 7 bases from V and 6 bases from J, leaving 13 bases between. The CDR3 length is 13 residues. The V gene's germline CDR1 is MNHNS and CDR2 SASEGT. In nucleotides, the CDR3 is TGTGCCAGCACCAACACTCCCCCTCAGCCCCAGCATTTT. It translates to CASTNTPPQPQHF.

The gene calls are TRBV3-1 and TRBJ2-7, with 7 bases aligning to TRBD1. The CDR3 is 15 amino acids. Germline CDR1 reads LGHDT; CDR2 reads YNNKEL (reference sequence). Trimming took 1 base from V and 2 from J; bases not matched to a gene: 5. In nucleotides, the CDR3 is TGTGCCAGCAGCCAAGTTTGGGACAGTGCCTACGAGCAGTACTTC. It is translated as CASSQVWDSAYEQYF.

This clonotype was seen at least ten times. This chain joins TRBV28 and TRBJ2-7; 7 nucleotides agree with TRBD1. Germline loops: CDR1 MDHEN, CDR2 SYDVKM. The CDR3 spans 13 residues. The V gene end was trimmed by 6 bases and the J gene end by 6 bases; junction bases not matched to a gene: 8. CDR3 DNA sequence: TGTGCCAGCAGGAGACAGGGACCCCTCGAGCAGTACTTC. It specifies CASRRQGPLEQYF.

This clonotype was seen repeatedly, ten times or more. The V and J genes are TRBV5-1 and TRBJ2-7; D gene uncertain. Trimming left V 4 bases short and J 3 bases short, with 5 bases between. Per germline, CDR1 SGHRS and CDR2 YFSETQ. The CDR3 is made up of 11 amino acids. In DNA form, the CDR3 reads TGCGCCAGCAGCGATCACTACGAGCAGTACTTC. It codes for CASSDHYEQYF.

The CDR3 nucleotides read TGCAGCGTTGCTCCTCGACCGGAGACCCAGTACTTC. Translated: CSVAPRPETQYF. This chain uses TRBV29-1 with TRBJ2-5; D is unresolved. V was pared by 4 bases and J by 5 bases, with 11 bases between. This CDR3 comprises 12 residues. Germline V gene lookup returns CDR1 SQVTM and CDR2 ANQGSEA.

The CDR3 reads CASNLGQINQPQHF. CDR3 nucleotide sequence: TGTGCCAGCAACTTGGGACAGATAAATCAGCCCCAGCATTTT. The chain couples TRBV6-1 to TRBJ1-5; 7 bases fit TRBD1. Germline V CDR1 and CDR2: MNHNS, SASEGT. The trim removed 7 bases at V and 4 bases at J, leaving 7 bases unmatched. The CDR3 is made up of 14 amino acids.

This clonotype was seen more than once but under ten times. This chain links TRBV10-3 with TRBJ2-7; 9 nucleotides match TRBD2. Germline CDR1 reads ENHRY; CDR2 reads SYGVKD. The V and J ends lost 0 bases and 4 bases, in that order; junction bases with no gene match: 7. The CDR3 loop spans 16 amino acids. The CDR3 DNA is TGTGCCATCAGTGAGTCGGGGCCTAGCGGGATATACGAGCAGTACTTC. Its translation: CAISESGPSGIYEQYF.

This clonotype was counted between two and nine times. This CDR3 reads CSARPSYTDTQYF. The CDR3, as DNA: TGCAGTGCTAGACCCAGTTACACAGATACGCAGTATTTT. The chain couples TRBV20-1 to TRBJ2-3; D is unresolved. The CDR3 is 13 amino acids. Looked up from germline, CDR1 is DFQATT and CDR2 is SNEGSKA (reference sequence). Trimming cost V 2 bases and J 2 bases, with 8 bases left between them.